The next 31 T cell receptor beta chains were all read from a single sample in a study of Ad26.COV2.S vaccination and SARS-CoV-2 variants. This table comes from immunoSEQ multiplex PCR, and its TCRdb copy is limited to in-frame clones, with some not included. This sample yields hundreds of thousands of clones, of which around nine tenths are seen a single time; 5% belongs to the top ten. Treatment described: approximately 18 received Ad26.COV2.S at low or high dose, single or two shots; several received placebo; per-sample allocation not given. Sample collection was performed on day 63 after the first vaccine or placebo injection. The sequenced sample was peripheral blood, obtained in a trial of Ad26.COV2.S vaccine versus placebo. These receptors all stem from a person aged 18-65 years who received the Ad26.COV2.S COVID-19 vaccine or a placebo.

This chain links TRBV6-5 with TRBJ2-3; 13 nucleotides align to TRBD2. CDR3 length equals 16 residues. Unmatched junction bases numbered 2, after V lost 1 base and J lost 4 bases. Germline V gives CDR1 MNHEY, CDR2 SVGAGI. DNA for the CDR3: TGTGCCAGCAGTTACTTGACTAGCGGGGGGTCAGATACGCAGTATTTT. This translates into CASSYLTSGGSDTQYF.

The chain employs TRBV5-6 and TRBJ2-5, with D possibly matching TRBD1 (6 bases). V gave up 4 bases and J gave up 5 bases, with 15 bases separating them. Germline values: CDR1 SGHDT, CDR2 YYEEEE. The CDR3 has 14 amino acids. The CDR3 protein is CASSNGQNLETQYF. In DNA, the CDR3 is TGTGCCAGCAGCAATGGACAGAACTTGGAGACCCAGTACTTC.

This clone was found a few times. The gene calls are TRBV6-2 or TRBV6-3 and TRBJ2-5; 9 bases line up with TRBD2. V gave up 4 bases and J gave up 0 bases; unmatched junction bases: 12. Germline V gene sequence: CDR1 MNHEY, CDR2 SVGEGT. The CDR3 length is 18 residues. The CDR3 DNA reads as TGTGCCAGCAGTTCCAACCTTAGACTAGCGGATTACCAAGAGACCCAGTACTTC. This encodes CASSSNLRLADYQETQYF.

The J gene is TRBJ2-7, the V gene TRBV27, with 14 bases identical to TRBD2. With V trimmed by 4 bases and J by 5 bases, 13 bases remained unmatched. The CDR3 runs 18 residues. Per germline, CDR1 MNHEY and CDR2 SMNVEV (reference sequence). Here the CDR3 reads CASSSSGTSGSLAHEQYF. The CDR3 DNA reads as TGTGCCAGCAGTTCTTCCGGGACTAGCGGGAGCTTGGCCCACGAGCAGTACTTC.

The genes are TRBV7-9 and TRBJ2-7; TRBD1 matches 8 bases. CDR1 and CDR2 from the germline V gene are SEHNR and FQNEAQ (reference sequence). The CDR3 is 13 amino acids. V lost 5 bases and J lost 3; bases outside the gene matches: 3. CDR3 nucleotide sequence: TGTGCCAGCAGCAGGACAGGGAACTACGAGCAGTACTTC. It is translated as CASSRTGNYEQYF.

This chain links TRBV19 with TRBJ1-1, with TRBD1 as a possible D gene (5 bases). With 1 base removed from V and 1 base from J, the gap between germline ends came to 10 bases. Germline assignment: CDR1 LNHDA and CDR2 SQIVND (reference sequence). The CDR3 is 15 amino acids. The chain's CDR3 is CASSIGTGPNTEAFF. CDR3 DNA: TGTGCCAGTAGTATAGGAACAGGACCGAACACTGAAGCTTTCTTT.

This chain links TRBV24-1 with TRBJ2-1; D gene ambiguous. CDR1 and CDR2 from the germline V gene are KGHDR and SFDVKD. The CDR3 is 12 residues long. V lost 3 bases and J lost 6, with 5 bases in between. The CDR3 spells CATSDIGNEQFF. In DNA, the CDR3 is TGTGCCACCAGTGATATTGGCAATGAGCAGTTCTTC.

This clone was recorded only once. The chain is built from TRBV19 and TRBJ1-1, with 7 bases aligning to TRBD1. Germline-derived CDR1 and CDR2 are LNHDA and SQIVND (reference sequence). The CDR3 is 13 residues long. The V segment lost 8 bases and the J segment 5 bases; nucleotides outside the gene matches: 8. The CDR3 DNA is TGTGCCAGTGAGACAGGGTTGAGGACTGAAGCTTTCTTT. Its protein product is CASETGLRTEAFF.

In its sample, this clone was seen a few times. The V call is TRBV5-4, the J call TRBJ2-1; unclear D gene. Trimming removed 3 bases from V and 6 bases from J, with 13 bases in between. CDR3 length equals 14 residues. Per germline, CDR1 SGHNT and CDR2 YYREEE (reference sequence). The CDR3 here is CASSSLVGPNEQFF. In DNA, the CDR3 is TGTGCCAGCAGCTCCCTAGTTGGGCCCAATGAGCAGTTCTTC.

This clone was picked up one time. This CDR3 reads CASSSLIQETQYF. DNA of the CDR3: TGTGCCAGCAGTTCCCTAATCCAAGAGACCCAGTACTTC. The gene calls are TRBV27 and TRBJ2-5; unclear D gene. V dropped 4 bases and J dropped 1 base, with 7 bases sitting between them. The CDR3 is 13 amino acids. Germline V gene sequence: CDR1 MNHEY, CDR2 SMNVEV (reference sequence).

The chain couples TRBV5-5 to TRBJ2-7; D possibly uses TRBD1 or TRBD2 (5 bases each). CDR3 length: 15 amino acids. The germline CDR1 and CDR2 sequences are SGHKS and YYEKEE (reference sequence). The V and J ends lost 3 bases and 2 bases respectively, with 15 bases between them. CDR3 DNA sequence: TGTGCCAGCAGCTCACCGGGACGGGATCCCTACGAGCAGTACTTC. Translated: CASSSPGRDPYEQYF.

The CDR3 nucleotides read TGTGCCAGCAGTGAGGGACAGGGGGAGGGAAACACCATATATTTT. Its translation: CASSEGQGEGNTIYF. The J gene is TRBJ1-3, the V gene TRBV6-1; 11 bases are a match to TRBD1. This CDR3 is 15 amino acids long. Unmatched junction bases numbered 2, after V lost 3 bases and J lost 4 bases. Germline V gene lookup returns CDR1 MNHNS and CDR2 SASEGT.

The V gene is TRBV6-5, the J gene TRBJ2-4; the match to TRBD1 covers 9 bases. V dropped 7 bases and J dropped 1; count of bases not matched to a gene: 5. Germline assignment: CDR1 MNHEY and CDR2 SVGAGI. There are 15 residues in the CDR3. The CDR3 region is CASKQGASAKNIQYF. DNA of the CDR3: TGTGCCAGCAAACAGGGGGCTTCGGCCAAAAACATTCAGTACTTC.

CDR3 region: CASSLDVIQETQYF. For the CDR3, the DNA is TGTGCCAGCAGCTTAGATGTGATCCAAGAGACCCAGTACTTC. This chain connects TRBV11-2 to TRBJ2-5, with D unresolved. V was cut by 0 bases and J by 1 base, with 6 bases left in between. The V gene's germline CDR1 is SGHAT and CDR2 FQNNGV. The CDR3 totals 14 residues.

The chain links TRBV30 to TRBJ1-6, with 7 bases fitting TRBD1. The germline V gene encodes CDR1 GTSNPN and CDR2 SVGIG (reference sequence). The J segment lost 7 bases and the V segment lost 4 bases, leaving 7 bases of the junction unmatched. This CDR3 spans 14 amino acids. CDR3 DNA sequence: TGTGCCTGGACGAGCGGGACAGACAATTCACCCCTCCACTTT. This encodes CAWTSGTDNSPLHF.

V is TRBV5-1 and J is TRBJ2-3; 8 bases align to TRBD1. Germline loops: CDR1 SGHRS, CDR2 YFSETQ. After removal of 1 base from V and 6 bases from J, the junction contained 7 bases not matched to a gene. CDR3 length: 15 amino acids. CDR3 residues: CASSLNQGAEDTQYF. The CDR3 DNA reads TGCGCCAGCAGCTTGAACCAGGGGGCGGAGGATACGCAGTATTTT.

The chain has TRBV9 and TRBJ2-7; TRBD2 matches 8 bases. The germline CDR1 and CDR2 sequences are SGDLS and YYNGEE. The CDR3 sequence is 16 residues long. V lost 6 bases and J lost 6; bases outside the gene matches: 17. The CDR3, as DNA: TGTGCCAGCAAAACCCCCCCTGAGCGGGGGACTTTCGAGCAGTACTTC. Translation gives CASKTPPERGTFEQYF.

The chain recombines TRBV19 with TRBJ1-4; TRBD1 matches at 9 bases. After removal of 2 bases from V and 6 bases from J, the junction contained 1 base not matched to a gene. Germline-derived CDR1 and CDR2 are LNHDA and SQIVND (reference sequence). The CDR3 extends over 14 amino acids. This chain's CDR3 is CASSITGGDEKLFF. CDR3 nucleotides: TGTGCCAGTAGTATAACAGGGGGCGATGAAAAACTGTTTTTT.

The table lists this clone with a few counts. The V call is TRBV6-5, the J call TRBJ1-1; 11 bases line up with TRBD1. The CDR3 sequence is 15 residues long. The V segment lost 5 bases and the J segment 8 bases; nucleotides outside the gene matches: 10. Germline V gives CDR1 MNHEY, CDR2 SVGAGI. CDR3 nucleotide sequence: TGTGCCAGCAGTCCCTGGACAGGGGGCGCGGAAGAAGCTTTCTTT. It is translated as CASSPWTGGAEEAFF.

The V call is TRBV5-5, the J call TRBJ1-1; 7 nucleotides agree with TRBD1. CDR1 is SGHKS, CDR2 YYEKEE, per germline (reference sequence). The CDR3 consists of 15 residues. J lost 7 bases, V lost 3 bases, and 12 bases had no gene match. CDR3 sequence: CASSWQAGTALEAFF. The CDR3, as DNA: TGTGCCAGCAGCTGGCAGGCCGGGACAGCGCTTGAAGCTTTCTTT.

V is TRBV19 and J is TRBJ2-1; D might be TRBD1 or TRBD2, each matching 5 bases. Germline V gives CDR1 LNHDA, CDR2 SQIVND (reference sequence). V gave up 7 bases and J gave up 5 bases, with 15 bases separating them. This CDR3 region has 14 residues. CDR3 loop: CASNIRDHNNEQFF. In nucleotides, the CDR3 is TGTGCCAGTAACATCCGGGACCACAACAATGAGCAGTTCTTC.

The chain couples TRBV6-4 to TRBJ1-1; 10 positions match TRBD1. Germline V lookup: CDR1 MRHNA, CDR2 SNTAGT. The CDR3 consists of 16 residues. The ends lost 8 bases at V and 1 base at J; junction bases unmatched: 10. CDR3 in amino acids: CASGEGQGVGNTEAFF. The CDR3 DNA is TGTGCCAGCGGGGAAGGACAGGGGGTAGGGAACACTGAAGCTTTCTTT.

The chain recombines TRBV6-5 with TRBJ2-2, with unresolved D. Trimming removed 8 bases at V and 0 bases at J, with 13 bases between. This CDR3 is built from 15 residues. The germline V gene encodes CDR1 MNHEY and CDR2 SVGAGI. Here the CDR3 reads CASRETYTNTGELFF. Written as DNA, the CDR3 is TGTGCCAGCCGCGAGACCTATACGAACACCGGGGAGCTGTTTTTT.

The chain uses TRBV6-2 or TRBV6-3 and TRBJ1-2; D possibly corresponds to TRBD1 (5 bases). The V end lost 2 bases, the J end lost 0 bases, and 13 bases lay between the germline ends. There are 16 residues in the CDR3. Germline V gene sequence: CDR1 MNHEY, CDR2 SVGEGT. CDR3: CASSYVTGESNYGYTF. The CDR3 region has the DNA TGTGCCAGCAGTTACGTAACAGGAGAATCTAACTATGGCTACACCTTC.

The chain uses TRBV6-5 and TRBJ2-2; 7 nucleotides match TRBD1. The CDR3 covers 15 residues. Germline V gene data show CDR1 as MNHEY and CDR2 as SVGAGI. J lost 3 bases, V lost 6 bases, and 7 bases had no gene match. The CDR3 nucleotides are TGTGCCAGCAGACTAGACAGGGCGGACACCGGGGAGCTGTTTTTT. Translation gives CASRLDRADTGELFF.

This chain connects TRBV6-5 to TRBJ1-5; possible D gene TRBD1, 5 bases. Germline lookup yields CDR1 MNHEY and CDR2 SVGAGI. CDR3 length: 14 amino acids. CDR3 in DNA: TGTGTGAGCTCGGGGCAGGGAGGTATTCAGCCCCAGCATTTT. Amino acid sequence: CVSSGQGGIQPQHF.

V gene TRBV6-5 combines with J gene TRBJ2-7; 11 bases line up with TRBD1. The CDR3 contains 13 residues. V lost 6 bases to trimming and J lost 6 bases; unmatched junction nucleotides: 4. Germline V gene data show CDR1 as MNHEY and CDR2 as SVGAGI. The CDR3, as DNA: TGTGCCAGCAGCTGGGGACAGGGGGGCGAGCAGTACTTC. Translated, it gives CASSWGQGGEQYF.

The chain carries TRBV7-9 and TRBJ1-1, with 8 bases fitting TRBD1. CDR3 length: 15 residues. J lost 1 base, V lost 2 bases, and 3 bases had no gene match. In germline, CDR1 is SEHNR, CDR2 FQNEAQ (reference sequence). CDR3 region: CASSLSDRGNTEAFF. The CDR3 DNA follows: TGTGCCAGCAGCTTAAGTGACAGGGGGAACACTGAAGCTTTCTTT.

This chain connects TRBV7-2 to TRBJ2-5, with 16 positions matching TRBD2. CDR1 is SGHTA and CDR2 is FQGNSA in the germline V gene. The CDR3 is made up of 18 amino acids. The ends lost 5 bases at V and 2 bases at J; junction bases unmatched: 8. CDR3 loop: CASSGSGLAGGLQETQYF. In DNA, the CDR3 is TGTGCCAGCAGCGGATCGGGACTAGCGGGGGGGCTACAAGAGACCCAGTACTTC. Based on the CDR3 plus reference TRBV7-2 and TRBJ2-5, the full variable domain is GAGVSQSPSNKVTEKGKDVELRCDPISGHTALYWYRQSLGQGLEFLIYFQGNSAPDKSGLPSDRFSAERTGGSVSTLTIQRTQQEDSAVYLCASSGSGLAGGLQETQYFGPGTRLLVL.

This CDR3 is CASSPGVGNTIYF. CDR3 bases: TGTGCCAGCAGTCCCGGTGTAGGAAACACCATATATTTT. The V call is TRBV6-2 or TRBV6-3, the J call TRBJ1-3; D is undetermined. The germline gives CDR1 MNHEY, CDR2 SVGEGT. The V end was cut by 5 bases, the J end by 4 bases, with 9 bases between. The CDR3 is made up of 13 amino acids.

V gene TRBV28 combines with J gene TRBJ2-7; 8 bases match TRBD2. Germline values: CDR1 MDHEN, CDR2 SYDVKM. Losses at the gene ends were 5 bases for V and 2 bases for J; bases not matched to a gene: 11. The CDR3 spans 16 residues. CDR3 sequence: CASSLPAGDNTYEQYF. CDR3 nucleotide sequence: TGTGCCAGCAGTCTTCCAGCGGGAGATAATACCTACGAGCAGTACTTC.